This TCR beta chain stems from a study of cytomegalovirus exposure and HLA in healthy donors. PCR employed 60 Vbeta and 13 Jbeta primers. TCRdb's table, derived via immunoSEQ multiplex PCR, lists solely in-frame clones and lacks some. This sample carries 150,000 or so clones, around 76% of them seen once, and the ten largest clones take around 7.2%. General study findings and limits: TCR beta V- and J-gene trimming, according to a later analysis, was linked to a missense DCLRE1C variant.

Worth noting for this clone: No antigen is known for it.

The CDR3 has 16 residues. With 7 bases clipped from V and 1 base from J, the junction kept 10 bases outside the gene matches. Looked up from germline, CDR1 is MDHEN and CDR2 is SYDVKM. The J gene is TRBJ1-5, the V gene TRBV28, with 7 bases aligning to TRBD1. Sequencing was carried out using PBMCs. The origin of this receptor is a male donor in good health and CMV-seronegative. The CDR3 region is CASTLTQGVSNQPQHF. Written as DNA, the CDR3 is TGTGCCAGCACCCTTACCCAGGGGGTAAGCAATCAGCCCCAGCATTTT.